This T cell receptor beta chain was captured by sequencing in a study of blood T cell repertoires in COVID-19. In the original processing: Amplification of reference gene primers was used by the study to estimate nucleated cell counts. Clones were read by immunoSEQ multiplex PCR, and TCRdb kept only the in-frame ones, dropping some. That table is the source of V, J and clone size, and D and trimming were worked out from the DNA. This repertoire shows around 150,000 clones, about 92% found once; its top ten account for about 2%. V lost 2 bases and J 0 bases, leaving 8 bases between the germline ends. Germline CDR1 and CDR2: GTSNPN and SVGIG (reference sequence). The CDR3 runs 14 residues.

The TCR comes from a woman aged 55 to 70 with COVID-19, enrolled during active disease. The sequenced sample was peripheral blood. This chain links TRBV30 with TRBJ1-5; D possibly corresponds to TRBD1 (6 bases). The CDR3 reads CAWSQDSSNQPQHF. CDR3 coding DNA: TGTGCCTGGAGTCAGGACAGTAGCAATCAGCCCCAGCATTTT.